This T cell receptor (beta chain) was obtained from a study of T cell changes during pregnancy in multiple sclerosis. CDR3 length: 15 residues. J was trimmed by 0 bases and V by 6 bases; bases with no gene match: 5. In germline, CDR1 is SQVTM, CDR2 ANQGSEA. The assay was immunoSEQ multiplex PCR, and TCRdb's table has in-frame clones only and misses some. The sample includes 40,000 to 45,000 clones, around 90% of them seen just once. This sequence originates from a female donor with multiple sclerosis, enrolled in a pregnancy study. The chain links TRBV29-1 to TRBJ2-6, with 7 bases lining up with TRBD1. Sequencing used CD4+ T cells from peripheral blood mononuclear cells, obtained before pregnancy. DNA of the CDR3: TGCAGCGTGCGGACAGGTAGCTCTGGGGCCAACGTCCTGACTTTC. Its translation: CSVRTGSSGANVLTF.